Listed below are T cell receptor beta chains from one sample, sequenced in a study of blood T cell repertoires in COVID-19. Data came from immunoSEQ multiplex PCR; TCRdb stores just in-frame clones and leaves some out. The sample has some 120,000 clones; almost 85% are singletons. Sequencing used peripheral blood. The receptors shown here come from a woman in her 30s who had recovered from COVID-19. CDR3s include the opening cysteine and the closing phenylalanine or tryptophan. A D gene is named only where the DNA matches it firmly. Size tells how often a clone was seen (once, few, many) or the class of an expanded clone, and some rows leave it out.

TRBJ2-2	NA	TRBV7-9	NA	TGTGCCAGCAGCGCCCATCGGGGATCCGGGGAGCTGTTTTTT	CASSAHRGSGELFF
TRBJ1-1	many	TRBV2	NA	TGTGCCAGCAGTGAAGAGGGACTGGGAATAACTGAAGCTTTCTTT	CASSEEGLGITEAFF
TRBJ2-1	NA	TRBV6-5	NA	TGTGCCAGCAGTCACGGGATTTACAATGAGCAGTTCTTC	CASSHGIYNEQFF
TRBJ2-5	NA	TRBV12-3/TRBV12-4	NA	TGTGCCAGCAGTTTAGCTGCGGGGGAGACCCAGTACTTC	CASSLAAGETQYF
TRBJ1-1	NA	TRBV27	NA	TGTGCCAGCAGCATACAGCAGAACACTGAAGCTTTCTTT	CASSIQQNTEAFF
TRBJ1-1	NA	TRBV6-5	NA	TGTGCCAGCAGTTACAGTCCGGAGGCTGAAGCTTTCTTT	CASSYSPEAEAFF
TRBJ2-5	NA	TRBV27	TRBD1	TGTGCCAGCAGTCCAAGGGACAGAGCGCAAGAGACCCAGTACTTC	CASSPRDRAQETQYF
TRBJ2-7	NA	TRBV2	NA	TGTGCCAGCAGTGAAGCAGGAGGGGGGGATAGCTCCTACGAGCAGTACTTC	CASSEAGGGDSSYEQYF
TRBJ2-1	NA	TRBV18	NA	TGTGCCAGCTCACCACGGCTAGCGCTTGACTACAATGAGCAGTTCTTC	CASSPRLALDYNEQFF
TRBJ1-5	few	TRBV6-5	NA	TGTGCCAGCAGTTCCCTACTACGAGGCAGCAATCAGCCCCAGCATTTT	CASSSLLRGSNQPQHF
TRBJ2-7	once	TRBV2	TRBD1	TGTGCCAGCCAAAGCAACAGGGGGAGGTGGCAGTACTTC	CASQSNRGRWQYF
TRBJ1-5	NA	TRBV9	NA	TGTGCCAGCAGCGTAGCAGGGAATAGCAATCAGCCCCAGCATTTT	CASSVAGNSNQPQHF
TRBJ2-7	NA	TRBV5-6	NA	TGTGCCAGCAGCTCTTACAGGGTAGTCTACGAGCAGTACTTC	CASSSYRVVYEQYF
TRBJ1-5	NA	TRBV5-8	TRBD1	TGTGCCAGCAGCCCCTGGGACAGGGCTTTGGGCAATCAGCCCCAGCATTTT	CASSPWDRALGNQPQHF
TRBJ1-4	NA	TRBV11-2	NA	TGTGCCAGCAGCTTAATGCTGACAGTCAATGAAAAACTGTTTTTT	CASSLMLTVNEKLFF
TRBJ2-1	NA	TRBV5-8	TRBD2	TGTGCCAGCAGCTCTGGGGGACTAGCAGCCTACAATGAGCAGTTCTTC	CASSSGGLAAYNEQFF
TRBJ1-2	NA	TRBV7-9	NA	TGTGCCAGCAGCTTATTAGCTAACTATGGCTACACCTTC	CASSLLANYGYTF
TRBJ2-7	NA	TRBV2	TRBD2	TGTGCCAGCAGTCCGGGACTAGCGGCTTTCGAGCAGTACTTC	CASSPGLAAFEQYF
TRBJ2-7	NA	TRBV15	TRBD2	TGTGCCACCAGCAACCGACTAGCGGGAGGTTGGGAGCAGTACTTC	CATSNRLAGGWEQYF
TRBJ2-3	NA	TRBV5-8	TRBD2	TGTGCCAGCAGCCGGAGGACTAGAGAATGGAGCACAGATACGCAGTATTTT	CASSRRTREWSTDTQYF
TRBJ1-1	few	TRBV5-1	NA	TGCGCCAGCAGCTTGGACGGGTTGAACACTGAAGCTTTCTTT	CASSLDGLNTEAFF
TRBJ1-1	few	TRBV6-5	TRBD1	TGTGCCAGCAGTAAGCCACAGGGGGGTGAAGCTTTCTTT	CASSKPQGGEAFF
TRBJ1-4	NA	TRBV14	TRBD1	TGTGCCAGCAGACGGACAGGAGATAATGAAAAACTGTTTTTT	CASRRTGDNEKLFF
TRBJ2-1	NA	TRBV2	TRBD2	TGTGCCAGCAGGAGACTAGCGGGGGCCCGGGGTGAGCAGTTCTTC	CASRRLAGARGEQFF
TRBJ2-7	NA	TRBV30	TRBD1	TGTGCCTGGAGTAGTGGGGACAGGAGCTACGAGCAGTACTTC	CAWSSGDRSYEQYF
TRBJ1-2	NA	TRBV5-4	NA	TGTGCCAGCAGCTTCCGCGGACCGGGGTCGGGCTACACCTTC	CASSFRGPGSGYTF
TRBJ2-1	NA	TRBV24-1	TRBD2	TGTGCCACCAGTGAGGGGACTACCTCCTACAATGAGCAGTTCTTC	CATSEGTTSYNEQFF
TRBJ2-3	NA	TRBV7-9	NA	TGTGCCAGCAGCTTACAGGTTCTAGATACGCAGTATTTT	CASSLQVLDTQYF
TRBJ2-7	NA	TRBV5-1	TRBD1	TGCGCCAGCAGCCTGCTCGGACAGGCTTCTAACCCGGAGTACTTC	CASSLLGQASNPEYF
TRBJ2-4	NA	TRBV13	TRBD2	TGTGCCAGCAGTCGAACGCTACTAGCGTCGGACAAAAACATTCAGTACTTC	CASSRTLLASDKNIQYF
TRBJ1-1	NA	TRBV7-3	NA	TGTGCCAGCAGCTCGGACTTGGGGACTGAAGCTTTCTTT	CASSSDLGTEAFF
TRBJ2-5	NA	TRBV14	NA	TGTGCCAGCAGCCAACGATCGACGGGCGGGCTGGAGACCCAGTACTTC	CASSQRSTGGLETQYF
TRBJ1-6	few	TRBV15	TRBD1	TGTGCCACCAGCCCACGGACAGGGCAGGAGTCACCCCTCCACTTT	CATSPRTGQESPLHF
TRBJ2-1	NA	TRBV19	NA	TGTGCCAGTAGTATTAGACTAGGGTTGGTGAATGAGCAGTTCTTC	CASSIRLGLVNEQFF
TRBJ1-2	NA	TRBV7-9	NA	TGTGCCAGCAGCTTAGAGCGGGACGGGTATGGCTACACCTTC	CASSLERDGYGYTF
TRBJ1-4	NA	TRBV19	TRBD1	TGTGCCAGTAGTATGGGACAGAACGAGGTTAATGAAAAACTGTTTTTT	CASSMGQNEVNEKLFF
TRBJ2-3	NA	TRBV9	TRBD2	TGTGCCAGCAGCCCAGCGGGGGTCACAGATACGCAGTATTTT	CASSPAGVTDTQYF
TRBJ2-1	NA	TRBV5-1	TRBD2	TGCGCCAGCAGCTTGGCCCTGGGCGGGGGACGGGAGCAGTTCTTC	CASSLALGGGREQFF
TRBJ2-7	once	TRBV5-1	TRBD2	TGCGCCAGCACCATGGGGACTAGCGGACGTCTCGAGCAGTACTTC	CASTMGTSGRLEQYF
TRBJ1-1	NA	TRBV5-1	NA	TGCGCCAGCAGCTCCGGGACATTGAACACTGAAGCTTTCTTT	CASSSGTLNTEAFF
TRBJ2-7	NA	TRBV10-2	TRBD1	TGCGCCAGCAGTGAGGGGACAGAGATCTCCCACGAGCAGTACTTC	CASSEGTEISHEQYF
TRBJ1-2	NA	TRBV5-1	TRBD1	TGCGCCAGCAGCTCGGGACAGGGGGCGGAAGGCTACACCTTC	CASSSGQGAEGYTF
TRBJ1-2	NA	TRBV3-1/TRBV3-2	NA	TGTGCCAGCAGCCCCGCCAGGGGAGAATCTAACTATGGCTACACCTTC	CASSPARGESNYGYTF
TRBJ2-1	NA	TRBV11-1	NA	TGTGCCAGCCAAGTGCGGCCCTCCTACAATGAGCAGTTCTTC	CASQVRPSYNEQFF
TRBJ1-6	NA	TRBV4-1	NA	TGCGCCAGCAGCCAAGATACCAGCGCGAATTCACCCCTCCACTTT	CASSQDTSANSPLHF
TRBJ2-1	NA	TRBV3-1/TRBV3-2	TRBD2	TGTGCCAGCAGCCACGAGACCGGGACTAAGGTGTGGAATGAGCAGTTCTTC	CASSHETGTKVWNEQFF
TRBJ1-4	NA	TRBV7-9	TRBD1	TGTGCCAGCAGCCTCGGGACAGTCGGTGAAAAACTGTTTTTT	CASSLGTVGEKLFF
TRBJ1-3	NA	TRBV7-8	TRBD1	TGTGCCAGCAGCCTACAGGGGGGCTCTGGAAACACCATATATTTT	CASSLQGGSGNTIYF
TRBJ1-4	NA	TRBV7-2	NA	TGTGCCAGCAGCCCCCGGCAGGCGTCTAATGAAAAACTGTTTTTT	CASSPRQASNEKLFF
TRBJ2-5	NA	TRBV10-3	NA	TGTGCCATCAGTGAGCAGGGCAGACAAGAGACCCAGTACTTC	CAISEQGRQETQYF
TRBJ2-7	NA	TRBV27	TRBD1	TGTGCCAGCAGTATGAGGGGGACAGGGGACTACGAGCAGTACTTC	CASSMRGTGDYEQYF
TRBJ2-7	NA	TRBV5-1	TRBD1	TGCGCCAGCAGTAGCTCTTCGGGACAGATCTACGAGCAGTACTTC	CASSSSSGQIYEQYF
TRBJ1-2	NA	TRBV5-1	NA	TGCGCCAGCAGCTTACGGGAAGCTAACTATGGCTACACCTTC	CASSLREANYGYTF
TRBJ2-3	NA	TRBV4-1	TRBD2	TGCGCCAGCAGCCAAGAGACTAGCTACGCAGATACGCAGTATTTT	CASSQETSYADTQYF
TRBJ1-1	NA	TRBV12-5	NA	TGTGCTAGTGGTTTGCCCCCGGCTGAAGCTTTCTTT	CASGLPPAEAFF
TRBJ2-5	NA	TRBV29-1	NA	TGCAGCGTTGAAAGACAGTCGAAAGAGACCCAGTACTTC	CSVERQSKETQYF
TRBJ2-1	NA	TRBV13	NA	TGTGCCAGCAGCTTAGGGGGGAGCTCCTACAATGAGCAGTTCTTC	CASSLGGSSYNEQFF
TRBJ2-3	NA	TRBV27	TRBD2	TGTGCCAGCAGTTCCAGCGGGGGGACTCCTCGGACAGATACGCAGTATTTT	CASSSSGGTPRTDTQYF